A single sample is the source of the 30 T cell receptor beta chains below, sequenced in a study of sequential checkpoint blockade in melanoma. Assay: immunoSEQ multiplex PCR; the TCRdb copy retains only in-frame clones and omits some. The data hold thousands of clones, with roughly a quarter observed a single time. As for treatment: randomized to nivolumab then ipilimumab (arm A) or the reverse (arm B). This specimen consisted of tumor tissue (inferred from file names), obtained from a patient given nivolumab and ipilimumab in sequence. Receptors were obtained from a human donor with melanoma.

The chain has TRBV19 and TRBJ1-2, with 9 bases aligning to TRBD1. Germline V lookup: CDR1 LNHDA, CDR2 SQIVND (reference sequence). CDR3 length equals 15 residues. J was trimmed by 10 bases and V by 4 bases; bases with no gene match: 13. The CDR3 DNA reads TGTGCCAGTAGTAGTTGGACAGGGGCCGTCGCTACCTACACCTTC. Residues: CASSSWTGAVATYTF.

The chain couples TRBV19 to TRBJ1-5; D gene ambiguous. Trimming removed 8 bases at V and 3 bases at J, with 17 bases between. The CDR3 has 15 residues. Germline assignment: CDR1 LNHDA and CDR2 SQIVND (reference sequence). The CDR3 nucleotides are TGTGCCAGTCGGGGTAAATCCGGGATCAATCAGCCCCAGCATTTT. Its translation: CASRGKSGINQPQHF.

J is TRBJ1-4 and V is TRBV5-1; 8 bases agree with TRBD1. The germline CDR1 and CDR2 sequences are SGHRS and YFSETQ. The CDR3 runs to 15 residues. V shed 4 bases, J shed 3 bases, and the junction held 5 bases outside the gene matches. CDR3 region: CASSRQGLANEKLFF. CDR3 in DNA: TGCGCCAGCAGCCGACAGGGGCTAGCTAATGAAAAACTGTTTTTT. Using reference TRBV5-1 and TRBJ1-4 for the parts outside the CDR3, the full variable domain is KAGVTQTPRYLIKTRGQQVTLSCSPISGHRSVSWYQQTPGQGLQFLFEYFSETQRNKGNFPGRFSGRQFSNSRSEMNVSTLELGDSALYLCASSRQGLANEKLFFGSGTQLSVL.

This chain uses TRBV18 with TRBJ1-2, with D possibly being TRBD1 (5 bases). V was cut by 0 bases and J by 7 bases, with 15 bases left in between. The CDR3 length is 15 residues. The germline gives CDR1 KGHSH, CDR2 LQKENI. CDR3 coding DNA: TGTGCCAGCTCACCACCGGGGGGATTAGGTCGTGGCTACACCTTC. Protein product: CASSPPGGLGRGYTF.

This clone occurred a few times. This chain links TRBV11-3 with TRBJ2-7, with TRBD2 as a possible D gene (5 bases). This CDR3 region has 14 residues. Germline loops: CDR1 SGHNT, CDR2 YENEEA. The V gene lost 0 bases and the J gene lost 3 bases, with 9 bases spanning the gap. CDR3 protein: CASSLDDYNYEQYF. The CDR3 region has the DNA TGTGCCAGCAGCTTAGACGACTACAACTACGAGCAGTACTTC.

V and J are TRBV5-1 and TRBJ1-1, with D unresolved. The CDR3 runs 16 residues. The germline V and J ends were trimmed by 0 bases and 0 bases, with 12 bases remaining between them. Germline V gene data show CDR1 as SGHRS and CDR2 as YFSETQ. The CDR3 bases are TGCGCCAGCAGCTTGGCCGGCAGTTCCATGAACACTGAAGCTTTCTTT. It encodes CASSLAGSSMNTEAFF.

This clone was seen at least ten times. The chain links TRBV4-1 to TRBJ1-4; 9 positions match TRBD1. CDR3 length: 15 amino acids. Germline CDR1 MGHRA, CDR2 YSYEKL. V trimming: 2 bases; J trimming: 10 bases; junction bases outside the gene matches: 8. For the CDR3, the DNA is TGCGCCAGCAGCCAATCTACACAGGGGGCAAGAAAACTGTTTTTT. It specifies CASSQSTQGARKLFF.

There are many counts of this clone. The J gene is TRBJ2-2, the V gene TRBV11-3; tentatively, D is TRBD1 (6 bases). This CDR3 spans 15 amino acids. Germline V gives CDR1 SGHNT, CDR2 YENEEA. Deletions cut 3 bases from V and 5 bases from J, with 13 bases between. The CDR3 region is CASSLDSGWTGELFF. The CDR3 DNA reads as TGTGCCAGCAGCTTGGACAGCGGATGGACCGGGGAGCTGTTTTTT.

The V and J genes are TRBV6-8 and TRBJ1-1; D may be TRBD1 (6 bases). Per germline, CDR1 MNHGY and CDR2 SAAAGT. This CDR3 is 14 amino acids long. V gave up 6 bases and J gave up 1 base, with 12 bases separating them. The CDR3 DNA reads as TGTGCCAGCAGAAACCGACAGGCGAACACTGAAGCTTTCTTT. This sequence encodes CASRNRQANTEAFF.

The chain links TRBV30 to TRBJ2-1, with 10 bases identical to TRBD2. The ends lost 1 base at V and 4 bases at J; junction bases unmatched: 4. CDR1 is GTSNPN, CDR2 SVGIG, per germline (reference sequence). This CDR3 is built from 15 residues. The CDR3 protein is CAWSGGSGGYNEQFF. CDR3 DNA: TGTGCCTGGAGTGGAGGTAGCGGGGGGTACAATGAGCAGTTCTTC.

This clone was counted at least ten times. The gene calls are TRBV9 and TRBJ2-1; TRBD2 agrees at 8 bases. The CDR3 loop spans 12 amino acids. Germline lookup yields CDR1 SGDLS and CDR2 YYNGEE. The junction had 3 bases not matched to a gene; V was cut back by 4 bases and J by 9 bases. CDR3 sequence (DNA): TGTGCCAGCAGCAACCTAGCGGGTGAGCAGTTCTTC. Residues: CASSNLAGEQFF.

This clone occurred many times. V is TRBV11-3 and J is TRBJ1-1; 9 bases match TRBD1. Germline CDR1 and CDR2: SGHNT and YENEEA. The CDR3 is made up of 14 amino acids. Losses at the gene ends were 5 bases for V and 1 base for J; bases not matched to a gene: 2. The CDR3 reads CASSTTGGNTEAFF. The CDR3 DNA follows: TGTGCCAGCAGCACGACAGGGGGGAACACTGAAGCTTTCTTT.

This chain joins TRBV11-3 and TRBJ2-2; 14 bases match TRBD2. The junction had 5 bases not matched to a gene; V was cut back by 4 bases and J by 10 bases. CDR1 is SGHNT, CDR2 YENEEA, per germline. The CDR3 contains 15 residues. The CDR3 protein is CASSWGTSGSKELFF. The CDR3 region has the DNA TGTGCCAGCAGCTGGGGGACTAGCGGGAGCAAGGAGCTGTTTTTT.

This clone showed up just a few times. This rearrangement joins TRBV12-2 to TRBJ2-2. TRBV12-2 represents a pseudogene. CDR3 size: 14 residues. CDR3 in amino acids: CASRLDLPPGELFF. In DNA, the CDR3 is TGTGCAAGTCGCTTAGACCTCCCCCCCGGGGAGCTGTTTTTT.

This clone was picked up a small number of times. The chain employs TRBV19 and TRBJ1-1; possible D gene TRBD1, 5 bases. With 3 bases removed from V and 1 base from J, the gap between germline ends came to 9 bases. The V gene's germline CDR1 is LNHDA and CDR2 SQIVND (reference sequence). The CDR3 loop spans 14 amino acids. The CDR3 is CASSIQGPNTEAFF. CDR3 DNA sequence: TGTGCCAGTAGTATCCAGGGCCCGAACACTGAAGCTTTCTTT.

CDR3 DNA sequence: TGTGCCACAGGGAAGGCAGGGGACCCTACCTACGAGCAGTACTTC. Protein sequence: CATGKAGDPTYEQYF. V usage is TRBV6-8 and J usage is TRBJ2-7, with TRBD1 as a possible D gene (6 bases). The CDR3 is 15 amino acids. The germline CDR1 and CDR2 sequences are MNHGY and SAAAGT. V was clipped by 10 bases and J by 2 bases, with 21 bases between them.

This clone came up many times. This chain uses TRBV11-3 with TRBJ2-3, with 10 positions matching TRBD2. The CDR3 has 16 residues. The trim removed 3 bases at V and 2 bases at J, leaving 5 bases unmatched. The germline CDR1 and CDR2 sequences are SGHNT and YENEEA. The DNA for the CDR3 is TGTGCCAGCAGCTTCGGACTAGCGGATTTCACAGATACGCAGTATTTT. Encoded protein: CASSFGLADFTDTQYF.

The CDR3 region is CSVEDSGGQNYEQYF. As DNA, the CDR3 is TGCAGCGTTGAAGATAGCGGGGGACAGAACTACGAGCAGTACTTC. The J gene is TRBJ2-7, the V gene TRBV29-1, with 9 positions matching TRBD2. The trim removed 0 bases at V and 3 bases at J, leaving 6 bases unmatched. Germline CDR1 SQVTM, CDR2 ANQGSEA. The CDR3 covers 15 residues.

This clone has ten or more counts. The chain recombines TRBV11-3 with TRBJ1-1; TRBD1 might be the D (6 bases). This CDR3 region has 15 residues. Per germline, CDR1 SGHNT and CDR2 YENEEA. Trimming removed 4 bases at V and 0 bases at J, with 12 bases between. The CDR3 DNA reads as TGTGCCAGCAGCTCCGGACAGAGAATGAACACTGAAGCTTTCTTT. It specifies CASSSGQRMNTEAFF.

This clone came up a few times. The chain uses TRBV6-8 and TRBJ2-7; 8 bases align to TRBD2. Per the germline V gene, CDR1 is MNHGY and CDR2 is SAAAGT. The CDR3 length is 14 residues. V trimming: 10 bases; J trimming: 0 bases; junction bases outside the gene matches: 8. The DNA for the CDR3 is TGTGCCACTACCCGACTAGCGCTCTCCTACGAGCAGTACTTC. Its protein product is CATTRLALSYEQYF.

The chain recombines TRBV4-1 with TRBJ2-7, with D unresolved. The CDR3 has 13 residues. Germline CDR1 and CDR2: MGHRA and YSYEKL. Trimming removed 3 bases at V and 4 bases at J, with 10 bases between. The CDR3 DNA sequence: TGCGCCAGCAGCCAGGGAAAACCATACGAGCAGTACTTC. It yields the protein CASSQGKPYEQYF.

This clone appeared a few times. At one boundary the junction diverges from the germline segment, which might be a read error. The gene calls are TRBV6-8 and TRBJ2-7; TRBD1 might be the D (6 bases). Germline V gene data show CDR1 as MNHGY and CDR2 as SAAAGT. This CDR3 contains 13 residues. The CDR3 DNA follows: TGTGCCAGCAGTTACCCGGACAGTCCTGCCTATTTCTTC. Amino acids: CASSYPDSPAYFF.

This sequence joins TRBV7-7 and TRBJ2-5; a weak D match, TRBD2 (7 bases). The length of the CDR3 is 15 residues. Deletions cut 4 bases from V and 3 bases from J, with 15 bases between. The V gene's germline CDR1 is SSHAT and CDR2 FNYEAQ (reference sequence). The CDR3 nucleotides read TGTGCCAGCAGCTCAATCGGGGGGCGCGAAGAGACCCAGTACTTC. Translated: CASSSIGGREETQYF.

The chain couples TRBV6-8 to TRBJ1-5, with 8 nucleotides matching TRBD1. CDR1 MNHGY and CDR2 SAAAGT come from the germline V gene. V dropped 11 bases and J dropped 4; count of bases not matched to a gene: 7. This CDR3 contains 13 residues. DNA of the CDR3: TGTGCCTCGGGCAGGGGGCTGAATCAGCCCCAGCATTTT. Residues: CASGRGLNQPQHF.

Many counts were recorded for this clone. The rearrangement links TRBV11-3 to TRBJ2-5; D possibly uses TRBD1 or TRBD2 (5 bases each). The CDR3 covers 14 residues. The V gene lost 5 bases and the J gene lost 7 bases, with 17 bases spanning the gap. Germline V gene lookup returns CDR1 SGHNT and CDR2 YENEEA. The CDR3: CASSRGTEIRTQYF. The CDR3, as DNA: TGTGCCAGCAGCCGAGGGACGGAGATCCGGACCCAGTACTTC.

By proportion, this clone is medium-sized. This sequence joins TRBV9 and TRBJ2-7; tentative D call: TRBD2 (7 bases). Per the germline V gene, CDR1 is SGDLS and CDR2 is YYNGEE. The CDR3 covers 16 residues. Trimming stripped 4 bases from V and 0 bases from J, with 17 bases between. The CDR3 region has the DNA TGTGCCAGCAGCTCCATGATCGGGGGGCACTCCTACGAGCAGTACTTC. This gives the protein CASSSMIGGHSYEQYF. Full variable domain (missing parts from reference TRBV9 and TRBJ2-7): DSGVTQTPKHLITATGQRVTLRCSPRSGDLSVYWYQQSLDQGLQFLIQYYNGEERAKGNILERFSAQQFPDLHSELNLSSLELGDSALYFCASSSMIGGHSYEQYFGPGTRLTVT.

The chain is built from TRBV7-6 and TRBJ2-2; 12 nucleotides match TRBD2. Germline CDR1 and CDR2: SGHVS and FNYEAQ. After removal of 5 bases from V and 7 bases from J, the junction contained 8 bases not matched to a gene. The CDR3 consists of 16 residues. This chain's CDR3 is CASSLGLAGSGGELFF. CDR3 DNA sequence: TGTGCCAGCAGCCTAGGACTAGCGGGAAGCGGCGGGGAGCTGTTTTTT. The entire variable domain, with the rest obtained from reference TRBV7-6 and TRBJ2-2, is as follows: GAGVSQSPRYKVTKRGQDVALRCDPISGHVSLYWYRQALGQGPEFLTYFNYEAQQDKSGLPNDRFSAERPEGSISTLTIQRTEQRDSAMYRCASSLGLAGSGGELFFGEGSRLTVL.

The sample holds a few counts of this clone. The V and J genes are TRBV2 and TRBJ1-5; D is ambiguous. Germline V gene data show CDR1 as SNHLY and CDR2 as FYNNEI. Trimming removed 4 bases at V and 5 bases at J, with 15 bases between. The CDR3 runs to 15 residues. This CDR3 is CASSVGQAAYQPQHF. CDR3 DNA: TGTGCCAGCAGTGTTGGGCAGGCAGCCTATCAGCCCCAGCATTTT.

J is TRBJ2-7 and V is TRBV29-1; 7 bases align to TRBD1. The V gene end was trimmed by 7 bases and the J gene end by 2 bases; junction bases not matched to a gene: 14. This CDR3 is built from 15 residues. Looked up from germline, CDR1 is SQVTM and CDR2 is ANQGSEA. CDR3 amino acids: CSAGWPGQFPYEQYF. In DNA, the CDR3 is TGCAGCGCCGGCTGGCCGGGACAGTTCCCCTACGAGCAGTACTTC.

V gene TRBV18 combines with J gene TRBJ1-4; TRBD1 aligns across 7 bases. Germline V gives CDR1 KGHSH, CDR2 LQKENI. The ends lost 3 bases at V and 7 bases at J; junction bases unmatched: 8. The CDR3 totals 15 residues. CDR3 in DNA: TGTGCCAGCTCACCCAAAGGGGGCGAGGGTGAAAAACTGTTTTTT. Its translation: CASSPKGGEGEKLFF.